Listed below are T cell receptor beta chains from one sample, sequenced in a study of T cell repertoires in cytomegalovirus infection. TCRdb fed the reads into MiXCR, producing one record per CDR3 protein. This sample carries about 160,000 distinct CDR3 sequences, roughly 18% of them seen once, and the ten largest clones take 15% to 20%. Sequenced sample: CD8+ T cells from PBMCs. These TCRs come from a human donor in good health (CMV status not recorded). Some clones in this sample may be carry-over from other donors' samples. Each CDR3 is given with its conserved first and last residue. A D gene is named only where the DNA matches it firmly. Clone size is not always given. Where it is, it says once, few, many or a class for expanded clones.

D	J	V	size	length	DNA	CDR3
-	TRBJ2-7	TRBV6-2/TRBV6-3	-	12	TGTGCCAGCAGTGACTCACCCTACGAGCAGTACTTC	CASSDSPYEQYF
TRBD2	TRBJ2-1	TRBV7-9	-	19	TGTGCCAGCAGCTTAACCGGTCCTGCCGCGGGGGGGCCCTACAATGAGCAGTTCTTC	CASSLTGPAAGGPYNEQFF
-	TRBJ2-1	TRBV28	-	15	TGTGCCAGCAGTTTTGTCTTTCGGACAGACAATGAGCAGTTCTTC	CASSFVFRTDNEQFF
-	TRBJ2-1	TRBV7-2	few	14	TGTGCCAGCAGCCAGACTAGGTCCTACAATGAGCAGTTCTTC	CASSQTRSYNEQFF
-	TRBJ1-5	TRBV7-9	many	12	TGTGCCAGCAGCTCGCCTGGGCAGCCCCAGCATTTT	CASSSPGQPQHF
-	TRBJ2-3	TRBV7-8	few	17	TGTGCCAGCAGCTTATTAGGTCGCGAGGCGAGAACAGATACGCAGTATTTT	CASSLLGREARTDTQYF
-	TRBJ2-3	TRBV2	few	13	TGTGCCAGCAGTGAAAGTATCACAGATACGCAGTATTTT	CASSESITDTQYF
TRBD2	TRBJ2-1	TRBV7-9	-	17	TGTGCCAGCAGCTATTCCTCCGGGACTAGCGGGAGGGCCGTACAGTTCTTC	CASSYSSGTSGRAVQFF
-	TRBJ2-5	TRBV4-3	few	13	TGCGCCAGCAGCCAAGATCTCCAGGAGACCCAGTACTTC	CASSQDLQETQYF
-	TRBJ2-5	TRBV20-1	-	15	TGCAGTGCTAGAGATCGGCGCTCTCTTGGGGAGACCCAGTACTTC	CSARDRRSLGETQYF
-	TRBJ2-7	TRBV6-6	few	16	TGTGCCAGCAGTTATGACAGTCCGTTGGGACCCTACGAGCAGTACTTC	CASSYDSPLGPYEQYF
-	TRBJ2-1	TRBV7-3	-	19	TGTGCCAGCACCCCAATGCTAGTGTCTCGACAGAACGCCTACAATGAGCAGTTCTTC	CASTPMLVSRQNAYNEQFF
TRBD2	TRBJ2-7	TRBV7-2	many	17	TGTGCCAGCAGCCTCCGTCCATCCGGGACTAGCGCTCTCGAGCAGTACTTC	CASSLRPSGTSALEQYF
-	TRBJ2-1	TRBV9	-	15	TGTGCCAGCAGCGAAAGGGTAACTGGTTACAATGAGCAGTTCTTC	CASSERVTGYNEQFF
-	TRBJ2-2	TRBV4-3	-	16	TGCGCCAGCAGCCAATCCGGGGGCGAGAACACCGGGGAGCTGTTTTTT	CASSQSGGENTGELFF
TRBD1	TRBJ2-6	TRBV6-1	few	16	TGTGCCAGCAGTGAAGACAGGGGCTCTGGGGCCAACGTCCTGACTTTC	CASSEDRGSGANVLTF
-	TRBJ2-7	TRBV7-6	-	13	TGTGCCAGCAGCTTAGAAGACTCCTACGAGCAGTACTTC	CASSLEDSYEQYF
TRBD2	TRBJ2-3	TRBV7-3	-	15	TGTGCCAGCAGCCCCTTAGCGGGGTCCGCGGATACGCAGTATTTT	CASSPLAGSADTQYF
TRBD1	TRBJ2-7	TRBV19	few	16	TGTGCCAGTACGAGGTTCCGACAGGGGGTAACCTACGAGCAGTACTTC	CASTRFRQGVTYEQYF
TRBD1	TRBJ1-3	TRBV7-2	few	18	TGTGCCAGCAGTTCGATGATAACAGGGGATTACTCTGGAAACACCATATATTTT	CASSSMITGDYSGNTIYF
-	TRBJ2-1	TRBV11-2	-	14	TGTGCCAGCACCCCCATCCCTTCCTTCAATGAGCAGTTCTTC	CASTPIPSFNEQFF
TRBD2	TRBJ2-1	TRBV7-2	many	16	TGTGCCAGCAGCTTAGCTCCTAGCGGGGCCTACAATGAGCAGTTCTTC	CASSLAPSGAYNEQFF
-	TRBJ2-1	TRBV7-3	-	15	TGTGCCAGCAGCCTAGGGGCCGTACCTTACAATGAGCAGTTCTTC	CASSLGAVPYNEQFF
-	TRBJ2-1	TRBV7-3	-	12	TGTGCCAGCAGCTTAAACGCGGTTGAGCAGTTCTTC	CASSLNAVEQFF
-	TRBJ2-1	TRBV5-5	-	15	TGTGCCAGCAGCCCATCGGGGCAGGACTACAATGAGCAGTTCTTC	CASSPSGQDYNEQFF
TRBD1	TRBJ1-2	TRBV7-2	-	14	TGTGCCAGCAGCGTGGGACAGGGGAACTATGGCTACACCTTC	CASSVGQGNYGYTF
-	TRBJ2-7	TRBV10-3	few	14	TGTGCCATCAGTGAGTCAGGGTGGGTCGACGAGCAGTACTTC	CAISESGWVDEQYF
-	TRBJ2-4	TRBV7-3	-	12	TGTGCCAGTATTATTGCAGTGGACATTCAGTACTTC	CASIIAVDIQYF
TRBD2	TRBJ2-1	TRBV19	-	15	TGTGCCAGTAGTGAGCTAGCGGGCCTCTCGAATGAGCAGTTCTTC	CASSELAGLSNEQFF
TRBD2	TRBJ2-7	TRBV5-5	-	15	TGTGCCAGCAGCCTAAGACTAGCGGGTGGGGTGGTGCAGTACTTC	CASSLRLAGGVVQYF
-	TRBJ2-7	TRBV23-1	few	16	TGCGCCAGCAGTCAATCGACGGGACTCCTCTCCTACGAGCAGTACTTC	CASSQSTGLLSYEQYF
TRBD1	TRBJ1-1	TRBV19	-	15	TGTGCCAGTAGTATCGTTCATACAGGGGACACTGAAGCTTTCTTT	CASSIVHTGDTEAFF
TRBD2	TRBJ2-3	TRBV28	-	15	TGTGCCAGCAGTTTATATGCGGGAGTCGGAGATACGCAGTATTTT	CASSLYAGVGDTQYF
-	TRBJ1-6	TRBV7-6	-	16	TGTGCCAGCAGCTTAGCCGTACAGGGATCTGGATCACCCCTCCACTTT	CASSLAVQGSGSPLHF
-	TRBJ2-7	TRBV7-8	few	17	TGTGCCAGCAGCTTAGGTGGTAGAGAAACTCCATATGACGAGCAGTACTTC	CASSLGGRETPYDEQYF
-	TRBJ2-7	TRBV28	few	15	TGTGCCAGCAGCTCTCCCACAGGACCCTTCGACGAGCAGTACTTC	CASSSPTGPFDEQYF
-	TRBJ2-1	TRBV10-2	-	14	TGCGCCAGCAGTGAAGGGGGGGCTTCCAATGAGCAGTTCTTC	CASSEGGASNEQFF
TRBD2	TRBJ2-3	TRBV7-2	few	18	TGTGCCAGCAGCGCAAACGGACTAGCGGGGGCGGTTCTTTGGACGCAGTATTTT	CASSANGLAGAVLWTQYF
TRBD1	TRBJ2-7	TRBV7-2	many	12	TGTGCCAGCAGCTTGACAGGGGCCGAGCAGTACTTC	CASSLTGAEQYF
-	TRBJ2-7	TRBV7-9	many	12	TGTGCCAGCAGCTATCAGGACTACGAGCAGTACTTC	CASSYQDYEQYF
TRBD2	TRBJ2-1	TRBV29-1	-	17	TGCAGCGTTGACCTAAGGGGCGGGAGAAGCTCCTACAATGAGCAGTTCTTC	CSVDLRGGRSSYNEQFF
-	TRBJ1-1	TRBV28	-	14	TGTGCCAGCAGTTTCGGGGACTTGGGGACTGAAGCTTTCTTT	CASSFGDLGTEAFF
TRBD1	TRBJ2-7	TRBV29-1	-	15	TGCAGCGTTGAAGTGCCTGGACAGGGCTCCTACGAGCAGTACTTC	CSVEVPGQGSYEQYF
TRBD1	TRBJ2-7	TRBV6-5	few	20	TGTGCCAGCAGTTACTTCCCGCCAGGGACAGGGGCTCGGGATATCTACGAGCAGTACTTC	CASSYFPPGTGARDIYEQYF